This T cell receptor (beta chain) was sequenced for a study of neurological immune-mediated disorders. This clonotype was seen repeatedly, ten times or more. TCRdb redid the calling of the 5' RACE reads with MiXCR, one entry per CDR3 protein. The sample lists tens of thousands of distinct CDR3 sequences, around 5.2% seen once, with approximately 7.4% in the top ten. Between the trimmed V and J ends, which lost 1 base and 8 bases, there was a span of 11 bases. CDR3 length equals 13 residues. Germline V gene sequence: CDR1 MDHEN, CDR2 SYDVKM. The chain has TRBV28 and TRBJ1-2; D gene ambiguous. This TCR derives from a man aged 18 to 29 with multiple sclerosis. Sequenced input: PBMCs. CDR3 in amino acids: CASSLSSPGGYTF. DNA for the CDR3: TGTGCCAGCAGTTTATCTAGTCCAGGAGGCTACACCTTC.